This T cell receptor (beta chain) stems from a study of metastatic and nonmetastatic thyroid tumors. On the study more broadly: Across blood and tumor or nodule tissue, repertoires from malignant and benign thyroid patients were compared with one another.

CDR3 length: 17 residues. V shed 1 base and J 9 bases; nucleotides not matched to a gene: 14. The germline V gene encodes CDR1 LGHNA and CDR2 YNFKEQ. Via MiXCR, TCRdb re-called the PCR reads. The sample consists of around 61,000 clones, 25% to 30% of them appearing once. At least ten counts were recorded for this clone. Additional DNA sequences in this sample encode the identical CDR3. Prior to thyroid surgery, none of the patients had received any treatment. Specimen: blood. The V and J genes are TRBV4-2 and TRBJ2-1; 8 nucleotides match TRBD2. The receptor comes from a female donor with papillary thyroid cancer or a benign thyroid nodule (not recorded which). Some clones in this sample may be carry-over from other donors' samples. In DNA form, the CDR3 reads TGTGCCAGCAGCCAAGTTTCAGGAGGCGGGGGGTGGGGTGAGCAGTTCTTC. As protein: CASSQVSGGGGWGEQFF.